This T cell receptor (beta chain) stems from a study of T-cell reconstitution after alpha-beta-depleted transplantation in children. This clonotype was seen only once. From germline, CDR1 is SGHTA and CDR2 FQGNSA. This CDR3 contains 16 residues. V trimming: 5 bases; J trimming: 0 bases; junction bases outside the gene matches: 6. Unique molecular identifiers featured in how the TCRbeta library was prepared. TCRdb re-analysed the PCR reads in MiXCR, keeping a single row per CDR3 protein. The sample lists some 390,000 distinct CDR3 sequences; around 21% were seen once. This chain joins TRBV7-2 and TRBJ2-1; 8 bases align to TRBD2. The sample in question was PBMCs from the stem cell graft donor, obtained from the stem cell graft. This clonotype was obtained from a human donor who donated a stem cell graft to a child with acute myeloid leukemia. CDR3 in DNA: TGTGCCAGCAGCCCGGCGGCGGGAGGCTCCTACAATGAGCAGTTCTTC. It translates to CASSPAAGGSYNEQFF.